The 32 T cell receptor beta chains presented below share a single source sample, sequenced in a study of human T cells and chemical hapten exposure. Indicated time point: healthy volunteer bleed at 6 weeks. Sequencing started from total RNA isolated from unfractionated whole blood. TCRdb reanalysed the RACE reads using MiXCR and keeps one entry per CDR3 protein. Seen here are around 45,000 distinct CDR3 sequences, 3.7% observed once, and the top ten hold around 6%. The sequencing sample was made of whole blood. The receptors here all came from a human donor in good health. Some clones in this sample may be carry-over from other donors' samples.

The sample holds many counts of this clonotype. V gene TRBV5-4 combines with J gene TRBJ2-3; D is undetermined. Germline V gene sequence: CDR1 SGHNT, CDR2 YYREEE (reference sequence). Trimming pared 4 bases from V and 5 bases from J, leaving 17 bases between. The CDR3 is made up of 15 amino acids. The CDR3: CASSVDGPPGDTQYF. CDR3 nucleotide sequence: TGTGCCAGCAGCGTGGACGGCCCTCCTGGAGATACGCAGTATTTT.

With respect to this clonotype: A read error may be the cause here, since a much bigger clone is one base away. The chain recombines TRBV20-1 with TRBJ2-5; no clear D. The CDR3 runs to 12 residues. Looked up from germline, CDR1 is DFQATT and CDR2 is SNEGSKA (reference sequence). CDR3: CSARASQETQHF. CDR3 in DNA: TGCAGTGCTAGAGCGTCTCAAGAGACCCAGCACTTC.

This clonotype has a count of ten or more. The chain is built from TRBV29-1 and TRBJ1-2; 10 bases line up with TRBD1. Germline values: CDR1 SQVTM, CDR2 ANQGSEA. V gave up 1 base and J gave up 7 bases; unmatched junction bases: 3. The CDR3 spans 13 residues. The CDR3 protein is CSVEGQGAGGYTF. The CDR3 nucleotides read TGCAGCGTTGAAGGACAGGGGGCGGGTGGCTACACCTTC.

This clonotype has ten or more counts. V is TRBV3-1 and J is TRBJ2-1; perhaps TRBD2 as D (5 bases). The length of the CDR3 is 14 residues. Trimming removed 1 base at V and 6 bases at J, with 10 bases between. Germline CDR1 reads LGHDT; CDR2 reads YNNKEL (reference sequence). The CDR3 DNA sequence: TGTGCCAGCAGCCAAGCCCCTAGCCTCAATGAGCAGTTCTTC. Encoded protein: CASSQAPSLNEQFF.

The chain couples TRBV2 to TRBJ1-1, with 7 positions matching TRBD1. Looked up from germline, CDR1 is SNHLY and CDR2 is FYNNEI. This CDR3 contains 12 residues. With V trimmed by 4 bases and J by 8 bases, 4 bases remained unmatched. CDR3 loop: CASSGDSAEAFF. CDR3 DNA: TGTGCCAGCAGTGGGGACAGCGCCGAAGCTTTCTTT. The whole variable domain, remainder taken from reference TRBV2 and TRBJ1-1, is EPEVTQTPSHQVTQMGQEVILRCVPISNHLYFYWYRQILGQKVEFLVSFYNNEISEKSEIFDDQFSVERPDGSNFTLKIRSTKLEDSAMYFCASSGDSAEAFFGQGTRLTVV.

This clonotype was recorded only once. V and J are TRBV3-1 and TRBJ1-3; D is unresolved. Per the germline V gene, CDR1 is LGHDT and CDR2 is YNNKEL (reference sequence). V lost 1 base, J lost 0 bases, and 13 bases lay in between. The CDR3 is 17 amino acids. The CDR3 coding sequence is TGTGCCAGCAGCCAAGTGGCCCTCCGAAGCTCTGGAAACACCATATATTTT. Its translation is CASSQVALRSSGNTIYF. Filled out from reference TRBV3-1 and TRBJ1-3, the complete variable domain reads DTAVSQTPKYLVTQMGNDKSIKCEQNLGHDTMYWYKQDSKKFLKIMFSYNNKELIINETVPNRFSPKSPDKAHLNLHINSLELGDSAVYFCASSQVALRSSGNTIYFGEGSWLTVV.

This clonotype was detected many times. The rearrangement uses TRBV6-2 or TRBV6-3 and TRBJ1-6; TRBD1 is a possible D gene (5 bases). Germline CDR1 and CDR2: MNHEY and SVGEGT. There are 15 residues in the CDR3. Trimming left V 7 bases short and J 7 bases short, with 17 bases between. The CDR3 is CASTKEGRLNSPLHF. CDR3 bases: TGTGCCAGCACCAAGGAGGGGCGCCTAAATTCACCCCTCCACTTT.

This clonotype was recorded a few times. The genes are TRBV20-1 and TRBJ2-1; 10 nucleotides line up with TRBD2. The germline V gene has CDR1 DFQATT and CDR2 SNEGSKA (reference sequence). V dropped 2 bases and J dropped 7; count of bases not matched to a gene: 8. This CDR3 is 15 amino acids long. The CDR3 is CSARSAGGPNNEQFF. DNA of the CDR3: TGCAGTGCTAGATCAGCGGGAGGGCCTAATAATGAGCAGTTCTTC.

This clonotype came up many times. J is TRBJ1-3 and V is TRBV5-4; 9 nucleotides agree with TRBD1. This CDR3 has 15 amino acids. J gave up 0 bases and V 4 bases, and 2 bases lay outside the gene matches. CDR1 SGHNT and CDR2 YYREEE come from the germline V gene (reference sequence). The CDR3 DNA follows: TGTGCCAGCAGCCCGGACAGGGGCTCTGGAAACACCATATATTTT. Protein sequence: CASSPDRGSGNTIYF.

The sample holds many counts of this clonotype. J is TRBJ2-3 and V is TRBV6-5, with 12 bases matching TRBD2. J gave up 3 bases and V 5 bases, and 3 bases lay outside the gene matches. CDR1 and CDR2 from the germline V gene are MNHEY and SVGAGI. This CDR3 contains 15 residues. Written as DNA, the CDR3 is TGTGCCAGCAGTCGACTAGCGGGAGAGACAGATACGCAGTATTTT. Protein product: CASSRLAGETDTQYF.

This clonotype has at least ten counts. J is TRBJ1-2 and V is TRBV12-3 or TRBV12-4; D uncertain. The CDR3 spans 11 residues. V lost 5 bases, J lost 9 bases, and 10 bases lay in between. The CDR3 DNA reads as TGTGCCAGCAGTCCCACGGGGAGCTACACCTTC. This gives the protein CASSPTGSYTF.

Turning to this clonotype: A read error may explain this, as a much larger clone is one base away. J is TRBJ2-1 and V is TRBV20-1; perhaps TRBD2 as D (6 bases). Looked up from germline, CDR1 is DFQATT and CDR2 is SNEGSKA (reference sequence). Trimming pared 0 bases from V and 1 base from J, leaving 19 bases between. The CDR3 is 18 amino acids. The CDR3 region has the DNA TGCAGTGCTAGAGATATTTGGGAGCGGGCTTCATCCTACAATGAGCAGTTCTTC. Translating it yields CSARDIWERASSYNEQFF.

This clonotype was counted many times. This chain links TRBV6-2 or TRBV6-3 with TRBJ1-3, with a tentative D call TRBD1 (5 bases). Deletions cut 5 bases from V and 4 bases from J, with 12 bases between. Germline CDR1 is MNHEY and CDR2 is SVGEGT. The CDR3 extends over 14 amino acids. The CDR3 is CASSPDRTGNTIYF. CDR3 in DNA: TGTGCCAGCAGTCCTGATCGGACAGGAAACACCATATATTTT.

This clonotype was recorded at least ten times. DNA of the CDR3: TGTGCCAGCAGCGTCTCGGGACCAGGACAGGACCTTTACAATGAGCAGTTCTTC. This translates into CASSVSGPGQDLYNEQFF. The chain couples TRBV7-4 to TRBJ2-1; 7 nucleotides match TRBD1. Germline CDR1 reads SGHVT; CDR2 reads SQSDAQ. CDR3 size: 18 residues. The ends lost 5 bases at V and 4 bases at J; junction bases unmatched: 17.

This clonotype has a count of ten or more. This rearrangement joins TRBV4-2 to TRBJ1-4, with D possibly TRBD1 on 6 matching bases. The CDR3 totals 15 residues. Per the germline V gene, CDR1 is LGHNA and CDR2 is YNFKEQ. Trimming removed 0 bases from V and 10 bases from J, with 15 bases in between. The CDR3 here is CASSQETGRSGKLFF. In DNA form, the CDR3 reads TGTGCCAGCAGCCAAGAGACAGGACGATCGGGAAAACTGTTTTTT.

This clonotype showed up many times. The rearrangement uses TRBV27 and TRBJ2-1, with D tentatively TRBD1 (7 bases). Germline V CDR1 and CDR2: MNHEY, SMNVEV (reference sequence). The CDR3 has 16 amino acids. The V gene lost 6 bases and the J gene lost 8 bases, with 23 bases spanning the gap. CDR3 coding DNA: TGTGCCAGCAGGGAGGGTGGGGGACAGCCTTGGGATGAGCAGTTCTTC. The encoded protein is CASREGGGQPWDEQFF.

This chain's CDR3 is CASSSPSGSNYGYTF. CDR3 in DNA: TGTGCCAGCAGTTCACCCTCGGGAAGTAACTATGGCTACACCTTC. The V gene is TRBV6-2 or TRBV6-3, the J gene TRBJ1-2, with D hard to call. This CDR3 is built from 15 residues. Germline V CDR1 and CDR2: MNHEY, SVGEGT. Trimming stripped 4 bases from V and 1 base from J, with 13 bases between.

This clonotype was seen a few times. The rearrangement uses TRBV29-1 and TRBJ1-2; 9 bases are shared with TRBD1. Looked up from germline, CDR1 is SQVTM and CDR2 is ANQGSEA. The CDR3 is made up of 15 amino acids. With 5 bases clipped from V and 6 bases from J, the junction kept 13 bases outside the gene matches. CDR3 coding DNA: TGCAGCGTTTGGTTGTCCGACAGGGGGACGAATGGCTACACCTTC. Residues: CSVWLSDRGTNGYTF.

This clonotype was counted at least ten times. The chain uses TRBV7-8 and TRBJ2-5; 10 bases fit TRBD2. Germline values: CDR1 SGHVS, CDR2 FQNEAQ. The CDR3 runs to 17 residues. Trimming cost V 0 bases and J 5 bases; bases outside gene matches: 9. The CDR3 DNA reads TGTGCCAGCAGCTTAGCGCTCCTAGCGGGAGCAGGGGAGACCCAGTACTTC. Its translation: CASSLALLAGAGETQYF. Using reference TRBV7-8 and TRBJ2-5 for the parts outside the CDR3, the full variable domain is GAGVSQSPRYKVAKRGQDVALRCDPISGHVSLFWYQQALGQGPEFLTYFQNEAQLDKSGLPSDRFFAERPEGSVSTLKIQRTQQEDSAVYLCASSLALLAGAGETQYFGPGTRLLVL.

The chain couples TRBV30 to TRBJ1-1; D is unclear. The CDR3 contains 13 residues. V was pared by 1 base and J by 1 base, with 7 bases between. Looked up from germline, CDR1 is GTSNPN and CDR2 is SVGIG (reference sequence). The CDR3 bases are TGTGCCTGGAGTGCAGGCCCGAACACTGAAGCTTTCTTT. Its protein is CAWSAGPNTEAFF.

This chain uses TRBV5-1 with TRBJ2-4; D possibly corresponds to TRBD2 (6 bases). The germline V gene encodes CDR1 SGHRS and CDR2 YFSETQ. The CDR3 totals 16 residues. V was cut by 0 bases and J by 0 bases, with 10 bases left in between. This chain's CDR3 is CASSLGDSQAKNIQYF. The CDR3 nucleotides read TGCGCCAGCAGCTTGGGGGACTCTCAAGCCAAAAACATTCAGTACTTC.

This clonotype occurred many times. V usage is TRBV7-9 and J usage is TRBJ1-1; D is undetermined. The CDR3 is 13 residues long. CDR1 SEHNR and CDR2 FQNEAQ come from the germline V gene (reference sequence). V was pared by 0 bases and J by 0 bases, with 2 bases between. The CDR3 here is CASSLAMNTEAFF. In nucleotides, the CDR3 is TGTGCCAGCAGCTTAGCCATGAACACTGAAGCTTTCTTT.

This clonotype was seen ten or more times. The chain carries TRBV29-1 and TRBJ1-2, with 7 bases aligning to TRBD1. Looked up from germline, CDR1 is SQVTM and CDR2 is ANQGSEA. This CDR3 spans 15 amino acids. The J segment lost 5 bases and the V segment lost 0 bases, leaving 9 bases of the junction unmatched. In nucleotides, the CDR3 is TGCAGCGTTGAAGATCTCCCAGGGGGAACTTATGGCTACACCTTC. Its translation: CSVEDLPGGTYGYTF. The variable domain in full, completed from reference TRBV29-1 and TRBJ1-2, reads SAVISQKPSRDICQRGTSLTIQCQVDSQVTMMFWYRQQPGQSLTLIATANQGSEATYESGFVIDKFPISRPNLTFSTLTVSNMSPEDSSIYLCSVEDLPGGTYGYTFGSGTRLTVV.

The table lists this clonotype with many counts. The chain is built from TRBV5-1 and TRBJ2-3; 14 nucleotides align to TRBD2. CDR3 length equals 17 residues. Germline trimming cut 3 bases from V and 1 base from J; bases unmatched to any gene: 4. Germline values: CDR1 SGHRS, CDR2 YFSETQ. CDR3 in amino acids: CASSSGTSGSGTDTQYF. CDR3 nucleotides: TGCGCCAGCAGCTCTGGGACTAGCGGGAGTGGCACAGATACGCAGTATTTT.

This clonotype was seen ten or more times. The J gene is TRBJ2-7, the V gene TRBV13, with TRBD1 identical over 8 bases. There are 15 residues in the CDR3. Germline V gene lookup returns CDR1 PRHDT and CDR2 FYEKMQ (reference sequence). Trimming removed 6 bases from V and 5 bases from J; junction bases left unmatched: 12. The CDR3 DNA reads as TGTGCCAGCAGGATCGCCAGGGGGCTGAGAAACGAGCAGTACTTC. Translation gives CASRIARGLRNEQYF.

This clonotype has only a few counts. The chain employs TRBV14 and TRBJ1-1; possibly TRBD1 for D (6 bases). From germline, CDR1 is SGHDN and CDR2 FVKESK. V dropped 2 bases and J dropped 12 bases, with 10 bases sitting between them. The CDR3 loop spans 11 amino acids. CDR3 residues: CASSQPGGPFF. CDR3 DNA: TGTGCCAGCAGCCAACCCGGGGGGCCTTTCTTT.

This clonotype was counted many times. V gene TRBV10-3 combines with J gene TRBJ2-5; D possibly matches TRBD1 or TRBD2 (5 bases each). The CDR3 has 16 amino acids. V lost 3 bases, J lost 1 base, and 15 bases lay in between. CDR1 and CDR2 (germline): ENHRY, SYGVKD. The CDR3 bases are TGTGCCATCAGTGAATGGGACCCGGTCTCCCAAGAGACCCAGTACTTC. Protein product: CAISEWDPVSQETQYF.

J is TRBJ1-3 and V is TRBV5-1; 9 bases are a match to TRBD1. CDR1 is SGHRS, CDR2 YFSETQ, per germline. The CDR3 contains 19 residues. J lost 0 bases, V lost 4 bases, and 14 bases had no gene match. Here the CDR3 DNA reads TGCGCCAGCAGCCCGACCTGGACAGGGGAAGCGAGCTCTGGAAACACCATATATTTT. Its protein is CASSPTWTGEASSGNTIYF.

This clonotype was detected ten times or more. This chain joins TRBV28 and TRBJ1-5, with D hard to call. Trimming removed 3 bases from V and 3 bases from J, with 3 bases in between. Germline lookup yields CDR1 MDHEN and CDR2 SYDVKM. The CDR3 runs to 12 residues. CDR3 in DNA: TGTGCCAGCAGTTTGATCAATCAGCCCCAGCATTTT. Its protein is CASSLINQPQHF.

The rearrangement joins TRBV24-1 to TRBJ1-6; possible D gene TRBD1, 6 bases. V was cut by 9 bases and J by 7 bases, with 9 bases left in between. CDR1 is KGHDR, CDR2 SFDVKD, per germline. The CDR3 extends over 12 amino acids. The CDR3 DNA reads as TGTGCCACCGGGGGCAGAAATTCACCCCTCCACTTT. Translating gives CATGGRNSPLHF.

The chain carries TRBV5-4 and TRBJ2-3, with 7 bases that match TRBD1. Germline CDR1 is SGHNT and CDR2 is YYREEE (reference sequence). V was pared by 4 bases and J by 2 bases, with 4 bases of the junction left unmatched. This CDR3 has 14 residues. CDR3 sequence (DNA): TGTGCCAGCAGCCGAGGGACAGCCACAGATACGCAGTATTTT. It codes for CASSRGTATDTQYF. The variable domain in full, completed from reference TRBV5-4 and TRBJ2-3, reads ETGVTQSPTHLIKTRGQQVTLRCSSQSGHNTVSWYQQALGQGPQFIFQYYREEENGRGNFPPRFSGLQFPNYSSELNVNALELDDSALYLCASSRGTATDTQYFGPGTRLTVL.

This clonotype was recorded many times. V is TRBV10-2 and J is TRBJ2-1; no firm D call. V dropped 7 bases and J dropped 0 bases, with 10 bases sitting between them. Germline CDR1 WSHSY, CDR2 SAAADI. The CDR3 is 14 amino acids. CDR3 amino acids: CASIGASSYNEQFF. The CDR3 nucleotides are TGCGCCAGCATCGGAGCGAGCTCCTACAATGAGCAGTTCTTC.